These 24 T cell receptor beta chains were sequenced from one sample in a study of blood T cell repertoires in COVID-19. Produced via immunoSEQ multiplex PCR; TCRdb's table is partial and in-frame only. Of about 320,000 clones in the sample, roughly 87% were seen once. Input material: PBMCs or T cells enriched from blood (not recorded which). The receptors were gathered from a woman between 18 and 30 years old who had recovered from COVID-19.

The chain employs TRBV28 and TRBJ2-3; D possibly corresponds to TRBD1 (5 bases). V was pared by 2 bases and J by 1 base, with 13 bases between. CDR3 length equals 16 residues. Germline lookup yields CDR1 MDHEN and CDR2 SYDVKM. The CDR3 region is CASSLETRVGTDTQYF. For the CDR3, the DNA is TGTGCCAGCAGTTTAGAAACCAGGGTGGGCACAGATACGCAGTATTTT.

A word on this clone: The same CDR3 is also encoded by other DNA sequences in this sample. This chain joins TRBV5-4 and TRBJ2-5; weak D call: TRBD1 (6 bases). Deletions cut 4 bases from V and 3 bases from J, with 10 bases between. The CDR3 has 13 amino acids. Germline lookup yields CDR1 SGHNT and CDR2 YYREEE (reference sequence). Here the CDR3 reads CASSLDSKETQYF. The CDR3 DNA reads TGTGCCAGCAGCCTGGACAGTAAAGAGACCCAGTACTTC.

The chain links TRBV7-8 to TRBJ1-2; the D is unclear. Trimming left V 5 bases short and J 2 bases short, with 6 bases between. CDR3 length equals 12 residues. From germline, CDR1 is SGHVS and CDR2 FQNEAQ. The CDR3 region is CASSNINYGYTF. CDR3 coding DNA: TGTGCCAGCAGCAACATCAACTATGGCTACACCTTC.

This clone was observed once. V gene TRBV19 combines with J gene TRBJ2-4, with 7 bases aligning to TRBD2. The CDR3 extends over 17 amino acids. V was clipped by 7 bases and J by 5 bases; unmatched bases: 17. Germline CDR1 and CDR2: LNHDA and SQIVND (reference sequence). CDR3 loop: CASNPTPTGGWQNIQYF. CDR3 nucleotide sequence: TGTGCCAGTAACCCCACCCCCACCGGGGGGTGGCAAAACATTCAGTACTTC.

This chain joins TRBV7-8 and TRBJ1-2, with 7 bases lining up with TRBD1. The CDR3 length is 16 residues. V dropped 1 base and J dropped 4; count of bases not matched to a gene: 9. Germline V gene sequence: CDR1 SGHVS, CDR2 FQNEAQ. DNA of the CDR3: TGTGCCAGCAGCTTAGGGCTTGGGACAGACGGCTATGGCTACACCTTC. Encoded protein: CASSLGLGTDGYGYTF.

This clone was seen just once. Other DNA sequences in the same sample also yield this CDR3. V is TRBV5-1 and J is TRBJ2-2; TRBD2 is a possible D gene (7 bases). CDR1 SGHRS and CDR2 YFSETQ come from the germline V gene. There are 15 residues in the CDR3. Deletions cut 0 bases from V and 4 bases from J, with 10 bases between. For the CDR3, the DNA is TGCGCCAGCAGCTTGGCGGGGGGCGGCACCGGGGAGCTGTTTTTT. Protein: CASSLAGGGTGELFF.

This chain joins TRBV15 and TRBJ1-2, with TRBD1 as a possible D gene (5 bases). The CDR3 consists of 15 residues. Trimming took off 0 bases at V and 4 bases at J, with 12 bases between the two ends. Germline loops: CDR1 LNHNV, CDR2 YYDKDF (reference sequence). The CDR3 DNA sequence: TGTGCCACCAGCAGAGATCCGGCAGGGTCCTATGGCTACACCTTC. Its protein is CATSRDPAGSYGYTF. The whole variable domain, remainder taken from reference TRBV15 and TRBJ1-2, is DAMVIQNPRYQVTQFGKPVTLSCSQTLNHNVMYWYQQKSSQAPKLLFHYYDKDFNNEADTPDNFQSRRPNTSFCFLDIRSPGLGDTAMYLCATSRDPAGSYGYTFGSGTRLTVV.

The chain recombines TRBV7-2 with TRBJ2-5; 7 nucleotides align to TRBD2. Trimming at V came to 1 base and at J to 3 bases, leaving 2 bases not matched to a gene. CDR1 and CDR2 from the germline V gene are SGHTA and FQGNSA. The CDR3 is 14 residues long. CDR3 amino acids: CASSLVGGEETQYF. CDR3 DNA: TGTGCCAGCAGCTTAGTGGGAGGGGAAGAGACCCAGTACTTC.

This clone was seen a few times. The J gene is TRBJ2-1, the V gene TRBV12-3 or TRBV12-4; D not resolved. The CDR3 contains 12 residues. Trimming removed 4 bases at V and 8 bases at J, with 9 bases between. CDR3 sequence (DNA): TGTGCCAGCAGTTCAAACTTCGATGAGCAGTTCTTC. This codes for CASSSNFDEQFF.

This chain uses TRBV7-2 with TRBJ2-5; TRBD2 matches at 8 bases. Germline lookup yields CDR1 SGHTA and CDR2 FQGNSA. The CDR3 sequence is 13 residues long. Trimming removed 5 bases from V and 3 bases from J; junction bases left unmatched: 2. The CDR3 loop reads CASSREGEETQYF. The CDR3 DNA sequence: TGTGCCAGCAGCCGGGAGGGCGAAGAGACCCAGTACTTC.

This chain connects TRBV4-2 to TRBJ1-1; D gene unclear. CDR1 is LGHNA and CDR2 is YNFKEQ in the germline V gene. This CDR3 region has 19 residues. V lost 1 base, J lost 0 bases, and 21 bases lay in between. The CDR3 sequence is CASSQVLPVRRPMNTEAFF. For the CDR3, the DNA is TGTGCCAGCAGCCAAGTCCTCCCCGTAAGGAGACCCATGAACACTGAAGCTTTCTTT.

The V gene is TRBV7-9, the J gene TRBJ2-7; tentatively, D is TRBD1 (5 bases). This CDR3 is 15 amino acids long. CDR1 is SEHNR, CDR2 FQNEAQ, per germline (reference sequence). Trimming took off 5 bases at V and 4 bases at J, with 18 bases between the two ends. The CDR3 loop is CASSRQTGHIYEQYF. The CDR3 DNA reads as TGTGCCAGCAGCCGGCAGACCGGACACATATACGAGCAGTACTTC.

V gene TRBV18 combines with J gene TRBJ1-2; 8 nucleotides match TRBD1. V lost 1 base, J lost 1 base, and 11 bases stayed unmatched. Germline V gene data show CDR1 as KGHSH and CDR2 as LQKENI. The CDR3 has 18 residues. The DNA for the CDR3 is TGTGCCAGCTCACCACAGGCGACCTGGACAGGGAATAACTATGGCTACACCTTC. Its protein product is CASSPQATWTGNNYGYTF.

The V call is TRBV18, the J call TRBJ2-1, with TRBD2 identical over 8 bases. V lost 2 bases to trimming and J lost 5 bases; unmatched junction nucleotides: 11. The CDR3 covers 17 residues. Germline values: CDR1 KGHSH, CDR2 LQKENI. CDR3 bases: TGTGCCAGCTCACCAACGGCCCCTAGCGGGCCCAACAATGAGCAGTTCTTC. It is translated as CASSPTAPSGPNNEQFF. Full variable domain (outside the CDR3, taken from reference TRBV18 and TRBJ2-1): NAGVMQNPRHLVRRRGQEARLRCSPMKGHSHVYWYRQLPEEGLKFMVYLQKENIIDESGMPKERFSAEFPKEGPSILRIQQVVRGDSAAYFCASSPTAPSGPNNEQFFGPGTRLTVL.

This sequence joins TRBV7-3 and TRBJ2-1; 11 nucleotides match TRBD2. The CDR3 spans 16 residues. The germline gives CDR1 SGHTA, CDR2 FQGTGA. V shed 1 base, J shed 8 bases, and the junction held 7 bases outside the gene matches. CDR3: CASSLIATSGTDEQFF. CDR3 DNA: TGTGCCAGCAGCTTAATCGCGACTAGCGGGACCGATGAGCAGTTCTTC.

The chain combines TRBV27 with TRBJ1-5, with TRBD1 matching over 7 bases. CDR1 is MNHEY, CDR2 SMNVEV, per germline (reference sequence). The CDR3 is 15 amino acids. V shed 2 bases and J 4 bases; nucleotides not matched to a gene: 5. The DNA of the CDR3 is TGTGCCAGCAGTTTACGTACAGGGGCGAATCAGCCCCAGCATTTT. This codes for CASSLRTGANQPQHF.

This clone was found a few times. The rearrangement uses TRBV11-2 and TRBJ2-7; 9 bases are a match to TRBD1. J was trimmed by 4 bases and V by 3 bases; bases with no gene match: 4. The CDR3 contains 14 residues. The germline gives CDR1 SGHAT, CDR2 FQNNGV. CDR3 in amino acids: CASSFTGGRYEQYF. As DNA, the CDR3 is TGTGCCAGCAGCTTTACAGGGGGCCGTTACGAGCAGTACTTC.

The V call is TRBV7-9, the J call TRBJ1-1; D gene unclear. Trimming took 1 base from V and 7 from J, leaving 4 bases between them. CDR1 and CDR2 from the germline V gene are SEHNR and FQNEAQ (reference sequence). This CDR3 is built from 11 residues. The CDR3 sequence: CASSLDSEAFF. For the CDR3, the DNA is TGTGCCAGCAGCTTAGACAGTGAAGCTTTCTTT.

The V call is TRBV18, the J call TRBJ1-5, with unresolved D. Germline V gene data show CDR1 as KGHSH and CDR2 as LQKENI. The CDR3 is 14 residues long. Between the trimmed V and J ends, which lost 1 base and 7 bases, there was a span of 11 bases. The CDR3 bases are TGTGCCAGCTCACCACTCCGGGAAAACCAGCCCCAGCATTTT. This sequence encodes CASSPLRENQPQHF.

This rearrangement joins TRBV7-2 to TRBJ1-4; 9 bases map to TRBD1. CDR3 length: 16 amino acids. The V and J ends lost 7 bases and 1 base, in that order; junction bases with no gene match: 7. CDR1 is SGHTA, CDR2 FQGNSA, per germline. CDR3 bases: TGTGCCAGCACCCCGACAGGGGGGGTAACTAATGAAAAACTGTTTTTT. Its protein is CASTPTGGVTNEKLFF.

The V gene is TRBV28, the J gene TRBJ1-1; D is possibly TRBD1 (6 bases). Germline V lookup: CDR1 MDHEN, CDR2 SYDVKM. The CDR3 runs to 17 residues. Trimming removed 7 bases at V and 1 base at J, with 22 bases between. In DNA, the CDR3 is TGTGCCAGCATCCTGGGGGGGGGCGCCCCCCCGAACACTGAAGCTTTCTTT. Its protein is CASILGGGAPPNTEAFF.

The J gene is TRBJ1-1, the V gene TRBV7-2; D uncertain. V lost 5 bases to trimming and J lost 7 bases, with 11 bases between them. The CDR3 contains 12 residues. In germline, CDR1 is SGHTA, CDR2 FQGNSA. CDR3 sequence reads: CASSHIRSEAFF. DNA of the CDR3: TGTGCCAGCAGCCACATACGGAGTGAAGCTTTCTTT.

The V and J genes are TRBV5-6 and TRBJ1-2; D ambiguous. V lost 3 bases, J lost 5 bases, and 11 bases lay in between. There are 13 residues in the CDR3. Germline CDR1 and CDR2: SGHDT and YYEEEE. Written as DNA, the CDR3 is TGTGCCAGCAGCTCCCAGGATCATTATGGCTACACCTTC. Its translation is CASSSQDHYGYTF.

Only one count was recorded for this clone. The chain joins TRBV15 to TRBJ1-4; 10 bases fit TRBD1. V was clipped by 1 base and J by 8 bases; unmatched bases: 16. Germline V lookup: CDR1 LNHNV, CDR2 YYDKDF (reference sequence). The CDR3 contains 19 residues. CDR3 coding DNA: TGTGCCACCAGCAGAGGTAGGGCGACAGGGGGCCGAGGACGGGAAAAACTGTTTTTT. As protein: CATSRGRATGGRGREKLFF. Filled out from reference TRBV15 and TRBJ1-4, the complete variable domain reads DAMVIQNPRYQVTQFGKPVTLSCSQTLNHNVMYWYQQKSSQAPKLLFHYYDKDFNNEADTPDNFQSRRPNTSFCFLDIRSPGLGDTAMYLCATSRGRATGGRGREKLFFGSGTQLSVL.